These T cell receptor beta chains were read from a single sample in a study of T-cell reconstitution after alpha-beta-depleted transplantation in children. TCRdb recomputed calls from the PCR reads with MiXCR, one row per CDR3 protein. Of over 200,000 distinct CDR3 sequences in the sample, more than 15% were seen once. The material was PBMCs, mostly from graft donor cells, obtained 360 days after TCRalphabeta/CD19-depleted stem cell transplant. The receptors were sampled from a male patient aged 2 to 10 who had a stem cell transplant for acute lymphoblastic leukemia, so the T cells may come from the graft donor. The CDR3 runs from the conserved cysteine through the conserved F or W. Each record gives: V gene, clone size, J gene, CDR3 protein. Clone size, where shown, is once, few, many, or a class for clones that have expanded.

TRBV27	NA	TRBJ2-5	CASSSLLQETQYF
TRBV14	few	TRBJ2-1	CASSHRLGVYNEQFF
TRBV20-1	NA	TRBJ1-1	CSARASGRVNTEAFF
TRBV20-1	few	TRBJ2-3	CSASTGGTDTQYF
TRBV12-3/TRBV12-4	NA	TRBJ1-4	CASSLRQPGVYEKLFF
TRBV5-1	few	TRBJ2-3	CASSAGQGQHTDTQYF
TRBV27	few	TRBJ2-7	CATYQGRTPTYEQYF
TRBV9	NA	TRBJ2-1	CASSGRTGGWDEQFF
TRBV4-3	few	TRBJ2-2	CASSQHGQGFTGELFF
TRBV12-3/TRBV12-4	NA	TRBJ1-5	CASSLQGGNQPQHF
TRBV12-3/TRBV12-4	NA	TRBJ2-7	CASSARGLLYEQYF
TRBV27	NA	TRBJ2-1	CASSLVALGTGMQFF
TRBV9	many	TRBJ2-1	CASSGGGSLRNEQFF
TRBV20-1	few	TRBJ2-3	CSAREGLFGTHGADTQYF
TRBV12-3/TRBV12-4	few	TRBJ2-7	CASSLRDGLAYEQYF
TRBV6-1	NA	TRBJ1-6	CASRSQGDSPLHF
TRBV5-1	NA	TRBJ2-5	CASSSPGRETQYF
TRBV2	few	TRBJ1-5	CASSVGEWGNQPQHF
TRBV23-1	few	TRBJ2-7	CASTIRVHEQYF
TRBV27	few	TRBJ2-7	CASSFQSGPYEQYF
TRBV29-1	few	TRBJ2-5	CSVGSGPRTQYF
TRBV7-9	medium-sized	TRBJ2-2	CASSQNTGETGELFF
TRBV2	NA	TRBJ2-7	CASTHPGQLTNQSSYEQYF
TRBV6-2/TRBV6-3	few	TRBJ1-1	CASRGDSQGWAFF
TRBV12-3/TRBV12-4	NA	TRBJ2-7	CASSLQDTYEQYF
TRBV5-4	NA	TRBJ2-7	CASSLMPGQGAGEQYF
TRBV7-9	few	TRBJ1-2	CASSLVERHGGAGGYTF
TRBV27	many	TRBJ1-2	CASSPTGGYGYTF
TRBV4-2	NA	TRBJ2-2	CASSQDRTSGGPSNTGELFF
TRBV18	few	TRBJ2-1	CASSSREDNEQFF
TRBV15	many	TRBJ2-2	CATSRDIAGANTGELFF
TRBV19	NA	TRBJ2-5	CASSILAGQSQETQYF
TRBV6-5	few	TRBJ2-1	CASSSGNNEQFF
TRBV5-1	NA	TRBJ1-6	CASSFEAGNSPLHF
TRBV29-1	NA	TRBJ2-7	CSVETGGNYEQYF
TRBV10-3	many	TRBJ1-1	CAISGGQGDMNTEAFF
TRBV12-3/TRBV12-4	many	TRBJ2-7	CASSLLGYEQYF
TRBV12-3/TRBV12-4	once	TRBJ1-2	CASSLTDTRGGYTF
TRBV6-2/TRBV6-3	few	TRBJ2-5	CASSFWTDPSKTQYF
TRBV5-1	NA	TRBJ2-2	CASSLARPKLGTGELFF
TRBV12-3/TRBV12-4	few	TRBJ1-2	CASSLSGFSYGYTF
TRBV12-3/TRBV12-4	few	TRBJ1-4	CASSLGGGTNEKLFF
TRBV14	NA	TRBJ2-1	CASSQVYNEQFF
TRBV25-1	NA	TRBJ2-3	CASSPKDTQYF
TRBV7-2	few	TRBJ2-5	CASSLATPRETQYF
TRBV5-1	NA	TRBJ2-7	CASSLGGKVDEQYF
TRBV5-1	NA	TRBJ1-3	CASSADSSGNTIYF
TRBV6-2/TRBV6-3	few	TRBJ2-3	CASSYVGQFTDTQYF
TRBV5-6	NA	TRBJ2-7	CASSGGGHLREQYF
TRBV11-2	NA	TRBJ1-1	CASSLEGRLPNTEAFF
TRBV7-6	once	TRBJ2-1	CASSLSTGGDEQFF
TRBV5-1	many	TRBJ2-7	CASSLDGIGYEQYF
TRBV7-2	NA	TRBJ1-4	CASSRGNEKLFF
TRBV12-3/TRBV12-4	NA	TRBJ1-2	CASSLEWTPINYGYTF
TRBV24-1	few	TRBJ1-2	CEPRGDGYTF
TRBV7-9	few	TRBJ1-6	CASSTTGGGNSPLHF
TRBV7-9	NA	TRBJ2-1	CASSSSPAYNEQFF
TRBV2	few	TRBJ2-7	CASSGGTGGYEQYF
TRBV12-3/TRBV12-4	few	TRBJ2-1	CASRPSGGEQFF
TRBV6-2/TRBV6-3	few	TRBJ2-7	CASSQGPYEQYF